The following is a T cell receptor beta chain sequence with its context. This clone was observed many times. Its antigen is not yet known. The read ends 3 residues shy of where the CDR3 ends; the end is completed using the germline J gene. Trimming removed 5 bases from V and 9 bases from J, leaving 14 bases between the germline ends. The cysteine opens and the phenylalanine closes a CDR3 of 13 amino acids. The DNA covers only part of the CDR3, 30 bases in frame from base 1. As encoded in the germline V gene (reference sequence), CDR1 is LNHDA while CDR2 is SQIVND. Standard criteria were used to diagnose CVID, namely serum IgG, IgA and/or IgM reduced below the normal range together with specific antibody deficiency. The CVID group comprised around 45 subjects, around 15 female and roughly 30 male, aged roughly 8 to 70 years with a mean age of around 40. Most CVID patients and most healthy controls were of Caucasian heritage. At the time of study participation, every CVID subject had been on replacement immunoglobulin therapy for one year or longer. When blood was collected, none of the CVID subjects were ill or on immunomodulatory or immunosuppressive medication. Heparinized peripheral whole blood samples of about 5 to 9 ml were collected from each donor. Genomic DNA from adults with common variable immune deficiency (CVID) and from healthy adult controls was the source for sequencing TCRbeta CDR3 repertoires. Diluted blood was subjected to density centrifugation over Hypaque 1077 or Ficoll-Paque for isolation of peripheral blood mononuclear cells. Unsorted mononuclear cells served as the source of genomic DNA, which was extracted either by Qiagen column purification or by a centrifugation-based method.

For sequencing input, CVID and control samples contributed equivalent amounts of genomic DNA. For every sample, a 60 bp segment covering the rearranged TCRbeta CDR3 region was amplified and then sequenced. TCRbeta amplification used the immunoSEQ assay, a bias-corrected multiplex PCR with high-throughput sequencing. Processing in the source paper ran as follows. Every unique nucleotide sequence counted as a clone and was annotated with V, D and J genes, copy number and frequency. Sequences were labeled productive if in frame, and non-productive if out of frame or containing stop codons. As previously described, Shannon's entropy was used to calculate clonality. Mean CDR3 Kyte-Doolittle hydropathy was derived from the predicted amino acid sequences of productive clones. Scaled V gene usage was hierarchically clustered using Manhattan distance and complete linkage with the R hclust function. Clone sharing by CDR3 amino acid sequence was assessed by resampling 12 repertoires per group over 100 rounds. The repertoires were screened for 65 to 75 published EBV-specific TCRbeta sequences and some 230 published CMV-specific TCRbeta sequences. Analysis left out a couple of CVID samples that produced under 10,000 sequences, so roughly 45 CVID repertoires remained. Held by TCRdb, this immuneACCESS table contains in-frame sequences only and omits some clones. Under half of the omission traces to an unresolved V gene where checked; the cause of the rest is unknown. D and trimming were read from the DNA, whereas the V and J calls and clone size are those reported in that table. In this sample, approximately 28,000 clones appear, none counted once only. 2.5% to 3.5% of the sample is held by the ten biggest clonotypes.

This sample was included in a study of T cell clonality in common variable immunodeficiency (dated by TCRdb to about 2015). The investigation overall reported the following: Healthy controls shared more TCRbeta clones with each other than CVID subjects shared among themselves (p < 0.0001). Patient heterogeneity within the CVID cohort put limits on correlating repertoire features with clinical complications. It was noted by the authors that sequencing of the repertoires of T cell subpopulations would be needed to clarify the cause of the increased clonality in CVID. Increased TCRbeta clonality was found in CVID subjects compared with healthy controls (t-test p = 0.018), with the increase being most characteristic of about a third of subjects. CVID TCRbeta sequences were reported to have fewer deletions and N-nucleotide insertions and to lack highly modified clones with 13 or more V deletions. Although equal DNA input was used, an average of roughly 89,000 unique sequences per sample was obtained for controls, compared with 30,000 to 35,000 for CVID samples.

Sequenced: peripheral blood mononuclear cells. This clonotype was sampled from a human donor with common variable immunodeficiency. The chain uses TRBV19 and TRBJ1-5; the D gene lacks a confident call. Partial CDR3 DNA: TGTGCCAGTAGTTTGCGCAGCGAAGGGCCC. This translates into CASSLRSEGP. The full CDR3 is CASSLRSEGPQHF.